This T cell receptor (beta chain) was captured in a study of blood T cell repertoires in COVID-19. Study-level information: Sites across the United States, Italy and Spain contributed samples from acute and convalescent COVID-19. From T cells, B-cell-depleted T cells, or PBMCs came the material, which was cDNA or gDNA.

Method: immunoSEQ multiplex PCR; TCRdb's copy keeps in-frame clones and lacks some. The data hold over 100,000 clones, with roughly 92% observed a single time. Germline loops: CDR1 SGHAT, CDR2 FQNNGV. The junction had 3 bases not matched to a gene; V was cut back by 1 base and J by 4 bases. There are 15 residues in the CDR3. This clonotype was obtained from a woman aged 45-60 years with COVID-19, enrolled during active disease. The V and J genes are TRBV11-2 and TRBJ2-2; 7 positions match TRBD1. The sample taken for sequencing was peripheral blood. The CDR3, as DNA: TGTGCCAGCAGCTTAGGGAACAGGGGCACCGGGGAGCTGTTTTTT. It specifies CASSLGNRGTGELFF.